This T cell receptor (beta chain) is from a study of vaccination and CD4 T cells after COVID-19. Notes on the study in general: Reactive clone data from convalescent patients indicated a median of about 86% appearing only post-vaccination.

Remarks on this clonotype: Its matching antigen is unknown.

Cultured CD4+ T-cell DNA underwent Oncomine TCR Beta short-read sequencing. Each CDR3 protein is one row after TCRdb ran MiXCR on the PCR reads. The sample records under 15,000 distinct CDR3 sequences, roughly half being singletons. V lost 1 base to trimming and J lost 6 bases, with 6 bases between them. The CDR3 spans 12 residues. Germline V gives CDR1 MNHEY, CDR2 SVGAGI. This sample's treatment: approximately 11-day PBMC culture with coronavirus spike peptide pools or control peptides (ViraFEST assay). In the ViraFEST assay, peptide-pool expansion preceded TCR sequencing of expanded clonotypes. The clonotype comes from a human donor with COVID-19. The chain couples TRBV6-5 to TRBJ1-1; D gene uncertain. The source material was cultured CD4+ T cells from blood, sampled after SARS-CoV-2 vaccination. CDR3: CASSYLSPEAFF. CDR3 in DNA: TGTGCCAGCAGTTACTTGTCCCCTGAAGCTTTCTTT.